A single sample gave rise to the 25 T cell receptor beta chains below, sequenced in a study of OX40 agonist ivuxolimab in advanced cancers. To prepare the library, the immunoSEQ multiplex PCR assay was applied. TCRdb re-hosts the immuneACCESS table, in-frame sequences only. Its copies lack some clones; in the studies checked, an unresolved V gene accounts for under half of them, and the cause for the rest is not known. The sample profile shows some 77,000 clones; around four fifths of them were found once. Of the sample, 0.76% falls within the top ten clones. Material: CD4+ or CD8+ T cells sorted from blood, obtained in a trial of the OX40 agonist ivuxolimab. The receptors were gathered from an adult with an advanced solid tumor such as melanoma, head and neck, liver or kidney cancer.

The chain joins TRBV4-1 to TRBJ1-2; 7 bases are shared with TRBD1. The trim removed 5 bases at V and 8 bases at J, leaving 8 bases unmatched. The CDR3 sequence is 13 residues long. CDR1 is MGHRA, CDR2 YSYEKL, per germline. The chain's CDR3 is CASSSQGWGGYTF. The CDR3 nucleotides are TGCGCCAGCAGCTCACAGGGGTGGGGCGGCTACACCTTC.

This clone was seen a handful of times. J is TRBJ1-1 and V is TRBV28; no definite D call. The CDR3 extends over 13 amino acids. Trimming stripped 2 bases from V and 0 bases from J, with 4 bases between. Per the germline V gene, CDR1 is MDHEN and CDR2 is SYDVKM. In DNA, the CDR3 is TGTGCCAGCAGTTTACAGATGAACACTGAAGCTTTCTTT. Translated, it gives CASSLQMNTEAFF.

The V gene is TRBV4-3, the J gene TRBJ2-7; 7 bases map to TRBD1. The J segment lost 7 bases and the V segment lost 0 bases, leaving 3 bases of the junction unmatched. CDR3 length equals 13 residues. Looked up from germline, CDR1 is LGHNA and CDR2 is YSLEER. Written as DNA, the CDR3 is TGCGCCAGCAGCCAAGATACAGGGGAAGAGCAGTACTTC. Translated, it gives CASSQDTGEEQYF.

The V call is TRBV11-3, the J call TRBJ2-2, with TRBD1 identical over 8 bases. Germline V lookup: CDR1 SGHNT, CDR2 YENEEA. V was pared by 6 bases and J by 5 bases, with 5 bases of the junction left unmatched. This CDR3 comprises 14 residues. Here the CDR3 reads CASRQTGDTGELFF. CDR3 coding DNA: TGTGCCAGCAGACAGACAGGGGATACCGGGGAGCTGTTTTTT.

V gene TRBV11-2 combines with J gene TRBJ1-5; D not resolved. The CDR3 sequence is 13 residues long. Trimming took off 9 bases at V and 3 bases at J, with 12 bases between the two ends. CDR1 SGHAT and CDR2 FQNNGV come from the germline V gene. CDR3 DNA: TGTGCCAGTTCGGTTACTACCAATCAGCCCCAGCATTTT. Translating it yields CASSVTTNQPQHF. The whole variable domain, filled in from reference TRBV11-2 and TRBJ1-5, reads EAGVAQSPRYKIIEKRQSVAFWCNPISGHATLYWYQQILGQGPKLLIQFQNNGVVDDSQLPKDRFSAERLKGVDSTLKIQPAKLEDSAVYLCASSVTTNQPQHFGDGTRLSIL.

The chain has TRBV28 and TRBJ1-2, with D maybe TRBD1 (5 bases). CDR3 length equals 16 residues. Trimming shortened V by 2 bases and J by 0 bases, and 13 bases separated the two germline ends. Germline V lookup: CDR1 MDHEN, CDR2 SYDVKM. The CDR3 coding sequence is TGTGCCAGCAGTTTAAGTGGGGCACTTACTAACTATGGCTACACCTTC. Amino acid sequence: CASSLSGALTNYGYTF.

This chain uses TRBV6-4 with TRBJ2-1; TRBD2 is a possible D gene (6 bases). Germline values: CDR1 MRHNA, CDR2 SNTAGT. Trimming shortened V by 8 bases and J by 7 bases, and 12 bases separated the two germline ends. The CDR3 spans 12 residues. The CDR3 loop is CASPGLRNEQFF. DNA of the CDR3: TGTGCCAGCCCGGGACTCAGAAATGAGCAGTTCTTC.

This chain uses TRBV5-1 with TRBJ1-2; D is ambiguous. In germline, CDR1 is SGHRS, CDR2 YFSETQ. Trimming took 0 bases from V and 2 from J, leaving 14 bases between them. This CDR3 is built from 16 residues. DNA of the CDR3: TGCGCCAGCAGCTTGGACGTCAGAAGTTCAAACTATGGCTACACCTTC. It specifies CASSLDVRSSNYGYTF.

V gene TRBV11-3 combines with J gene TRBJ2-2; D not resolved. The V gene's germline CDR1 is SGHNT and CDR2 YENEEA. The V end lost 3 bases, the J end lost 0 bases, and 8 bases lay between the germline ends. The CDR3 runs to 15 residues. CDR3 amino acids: CASSFIGTNTGELFF. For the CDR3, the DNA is TGTGCCAGCAGCTTTATAGGAACGAACACCGGGGAGCTGTTTTTT. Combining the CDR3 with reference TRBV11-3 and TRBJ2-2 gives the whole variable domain EAGVVQSPRYKIIEKKQPVAFWCNPISGHNTLYWYLQNLGQGPELLIRYENEEAVDDSQLPKDRFSAERLKGVDSTLKIQPAELGDSAVYLCASSFIGTNTGELFFGEGSRLTVL.

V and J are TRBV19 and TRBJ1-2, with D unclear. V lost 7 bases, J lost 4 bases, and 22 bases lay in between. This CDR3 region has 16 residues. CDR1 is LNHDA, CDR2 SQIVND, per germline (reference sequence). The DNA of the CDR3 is TGTGCCAGTACTGAGACACGGTCAAAGAGGAGCTATGGCTACACCTTC. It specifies CASTETRSKRSYGYTF.

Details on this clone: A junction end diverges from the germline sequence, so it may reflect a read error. The DNA for the CDR3 is TGTGCCAGCAGCTTAGGGCGGGGGGACTCGGCGGGGACCCGGTACTTC. Its translation: CASSLGRGDSAGTRYF. This chain links TRBV7-2 with TRBJ2-5, with 8 bases fitting TRBD2. This CDR3 region has 16 residues. The germline CDR1 and CDR2 sequences are SGHTA and FQGNSA.

The CDR3 is CASSPPPRTGLGETQYF. The CDR3 DNA is TGTGCCAGCAGCCCGCCACCCCGGACAGGGTTAGGGGAGACCCAGTACTTC. The chain links TRBV9 to TRBJ2-5; the match to TRBD1 covers 8 bases. Trimming at V came to 4 bases and at J to 5 bases, leaving 16 bases not matched to a gene. The length of the CDR3 is 17 residues. Germline V gene lookup returns CDR1 SGDLS and CDR2 YYNGEE.

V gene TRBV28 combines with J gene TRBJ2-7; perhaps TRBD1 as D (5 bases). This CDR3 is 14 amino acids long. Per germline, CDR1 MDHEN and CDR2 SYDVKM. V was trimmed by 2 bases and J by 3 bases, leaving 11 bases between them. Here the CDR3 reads CASSLTREGYEQYF. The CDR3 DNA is TGTGCCAGCAGTTTAACCAGGGAAGGCTACGAGCAGTACTTC. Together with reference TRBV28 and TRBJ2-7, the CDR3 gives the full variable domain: DVKVTQSSRYLVKRTGEKVFLECVQDMDHENMFWYRQDPGLGLRLIYFSYDVKMKEKGDIPEGYSVSREKKERFSLILESASTNQTSMYLCASSLTREGYEQYFGPGTRLTVT.

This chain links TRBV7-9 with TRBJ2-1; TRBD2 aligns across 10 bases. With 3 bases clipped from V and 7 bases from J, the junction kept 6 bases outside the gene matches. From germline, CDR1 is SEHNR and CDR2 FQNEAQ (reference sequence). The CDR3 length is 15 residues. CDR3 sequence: CASSFTSGRENEQFF. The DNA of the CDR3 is TGTGCCAGCAGCTTTACGAGCGGGAGGGAGAATGAGCAGTTCTTC.

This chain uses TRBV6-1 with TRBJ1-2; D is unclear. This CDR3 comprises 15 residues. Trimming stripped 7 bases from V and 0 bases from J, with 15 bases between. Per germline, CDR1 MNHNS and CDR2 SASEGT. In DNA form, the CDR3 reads TGTGCCAGCAAGACGACGGGTACCGCTAACTATGGCTACACCTTC. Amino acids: CASKTTGTANYGYTF.

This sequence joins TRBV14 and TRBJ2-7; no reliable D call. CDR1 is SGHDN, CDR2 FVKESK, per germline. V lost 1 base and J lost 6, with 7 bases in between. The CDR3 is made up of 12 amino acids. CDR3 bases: TGTGCCAGCAGCCAAGCCTGGCGCGAGCAGTACTTC. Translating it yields CASSQAWREQYF.

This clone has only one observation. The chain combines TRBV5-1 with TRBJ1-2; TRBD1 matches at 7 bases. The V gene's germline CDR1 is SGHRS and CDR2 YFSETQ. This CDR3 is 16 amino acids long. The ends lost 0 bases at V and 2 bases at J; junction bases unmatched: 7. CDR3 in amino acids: CASSLEGAGYNYGYTF. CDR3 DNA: TGCGCCAGCAGCTTGGAGGGGGCAGGGTACAACTATGGCTACACCTTC. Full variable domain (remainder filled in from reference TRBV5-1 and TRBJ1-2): KAGVTQTPRYLIKTRGQQVTLSCSPISGHRSVSWYQQTPGQGLQFLFEYFSETQRNKGNFPGRFSGRQFSNSRSEMNVSTLELGDSALYLCASSLEGAGYNYGYTFGSGTRLTVV.

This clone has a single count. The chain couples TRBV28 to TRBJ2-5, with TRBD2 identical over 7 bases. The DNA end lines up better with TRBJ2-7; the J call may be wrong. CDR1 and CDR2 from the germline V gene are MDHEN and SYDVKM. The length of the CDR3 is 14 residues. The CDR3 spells CASKGRGKLDEQYF. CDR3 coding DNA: TGTGCCAGCAAGGGGAGGGGCAAGCTTGACGAGCAGTACTTC.

In DNA, the CDR3 is TGTGCCAGCAGCTCCCCGGGACTAGAGTTCGGGGAGCTGTTTTTT. This encodes CASSSPGLEFGELFF. V usage is TRBV11-2 and J usage is TRBJ2-2; 8 positions match TRBD2. CDR1 and CDR2 from the germline V gene are SGHAT and FQNNGV. The CDR3 has 15 residues. J was trimmed by 7 bases and V by 4 bases; bases with no gene match: 8.

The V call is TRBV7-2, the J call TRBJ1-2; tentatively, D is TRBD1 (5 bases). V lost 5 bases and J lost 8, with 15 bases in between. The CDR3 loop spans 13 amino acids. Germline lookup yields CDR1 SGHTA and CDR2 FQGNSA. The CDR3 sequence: CASSPTVGGGYTF. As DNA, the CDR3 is TGTGCCAGCAGCCCGACAGTCGGAGGGGGCTACACCTTC. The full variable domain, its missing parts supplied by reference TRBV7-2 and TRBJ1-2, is GAGVSQSPSNKVTEKGKDVELRCDPISGHTALYWYRQSLGQGLEFLIYFQGNSAPDKSGLPSDRFSAERTGGSVSTLTIQRTQQEDSAVYLCASSPTVGGGYTFGSGTRLTVV.

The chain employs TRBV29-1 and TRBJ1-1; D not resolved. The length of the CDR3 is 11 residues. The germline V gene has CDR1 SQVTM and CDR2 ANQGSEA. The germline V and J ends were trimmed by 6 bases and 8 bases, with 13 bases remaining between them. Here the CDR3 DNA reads TGCAGCGTGGGCTCGCGAGGGGAAGCTTTCTTT. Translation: CSVGSRGEAFF.

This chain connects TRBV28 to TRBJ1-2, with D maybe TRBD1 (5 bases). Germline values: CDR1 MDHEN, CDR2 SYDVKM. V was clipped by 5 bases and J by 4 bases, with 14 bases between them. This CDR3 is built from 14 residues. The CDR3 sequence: CASSTPDSLYGYTF. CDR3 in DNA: TGTGCCAGCAGTACACCTGACAGTCTCTATGGCTACACCTTC.

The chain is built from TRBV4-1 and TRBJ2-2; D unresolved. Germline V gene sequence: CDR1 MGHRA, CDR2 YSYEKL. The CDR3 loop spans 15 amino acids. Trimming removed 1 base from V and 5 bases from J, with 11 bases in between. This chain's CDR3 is CASSQVPGRTGELFF. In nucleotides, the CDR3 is TGCGCCAGCAGCCAAGTTCCGGGTAGAACCGGGGAGCTGTTTTTT.

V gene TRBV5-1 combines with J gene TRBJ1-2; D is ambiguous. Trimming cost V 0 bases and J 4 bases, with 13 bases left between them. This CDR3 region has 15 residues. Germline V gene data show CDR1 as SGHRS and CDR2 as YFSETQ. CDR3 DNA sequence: TGCGCCAGCAGCTTGGCTGTCGGGAACCCCTATGGCTACACCTTC. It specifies CASSLAVGNPYGYTF.

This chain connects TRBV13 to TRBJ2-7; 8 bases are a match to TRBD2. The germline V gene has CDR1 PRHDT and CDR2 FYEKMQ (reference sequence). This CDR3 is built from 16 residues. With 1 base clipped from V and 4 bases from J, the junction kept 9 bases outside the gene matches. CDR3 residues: CASSLEFSAGVYEQYF. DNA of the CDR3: TGTGCCAGCAGCTTAGAATTCTCAGCGGGGGTATACGAGCAGTACTTC.